This T cell receptor (beta chain) emerged from a study of chemoradiotherapy in HPV16-positive cancers. The overall study: Candidate HPV-specific clones and shared TCR motifs came from two HPV16-positive patients.

The method was immunoSEQ multiplex PCR; TCRdb's version includes in-frame clones alone and lacks a portion of them. The table has roughly 13,000 clones, approximately 74% seen once. CDR1 and CDR2 from the germline V gene are KGHSH and LQKENI. The CDR3 covers 15 residues. Between the trimmed V and J ends, which lost 1 base and 2 bases, there was a span of 10 bases. The chain joins TRBV18 to TRBJ2-3; D uncertain. The specimen was taken from a patient who underwent chemoradiotherapy. This receptor was obtained from a human donor with HPV-associated anogenital cancer. The CDR3 DNA follows: TGTGCCAGCTCACCACTTGGCAGCTTCACAGATACGCAGTATTTT. This sequence encodes CASSPLGSFTDTQYF.